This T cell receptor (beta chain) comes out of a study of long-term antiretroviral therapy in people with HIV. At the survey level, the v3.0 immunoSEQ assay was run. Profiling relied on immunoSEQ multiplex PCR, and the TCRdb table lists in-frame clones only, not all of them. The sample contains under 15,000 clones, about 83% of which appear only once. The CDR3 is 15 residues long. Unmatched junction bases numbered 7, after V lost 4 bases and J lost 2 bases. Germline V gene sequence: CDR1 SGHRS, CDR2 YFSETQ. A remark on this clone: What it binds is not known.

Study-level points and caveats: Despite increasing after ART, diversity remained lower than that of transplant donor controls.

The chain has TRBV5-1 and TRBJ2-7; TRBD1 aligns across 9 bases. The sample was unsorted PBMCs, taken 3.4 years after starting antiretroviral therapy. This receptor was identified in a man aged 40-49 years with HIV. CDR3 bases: TGCGCCAGCAGCAACCGGGACAGGGTCCCCTACGAGCAGTACTTC. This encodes CASSNRDRVPYEQYF.